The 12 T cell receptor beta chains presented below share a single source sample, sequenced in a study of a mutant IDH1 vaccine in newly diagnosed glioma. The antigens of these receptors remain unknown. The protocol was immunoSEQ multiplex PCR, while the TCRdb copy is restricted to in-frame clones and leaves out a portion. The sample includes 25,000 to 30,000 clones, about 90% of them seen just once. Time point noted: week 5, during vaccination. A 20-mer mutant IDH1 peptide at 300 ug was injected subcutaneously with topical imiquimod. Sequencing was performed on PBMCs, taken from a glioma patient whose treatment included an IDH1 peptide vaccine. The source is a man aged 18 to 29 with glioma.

CDR3 amino acids: CASSLDSSYGYTF. DNA of the CDR3: TGTGCCAGCAGCTTAGACTCGAGCTATGGCTACACCTTC. The chain employs TRBV7-9 and TRBJ1-2; D not resolved. CDR1 is SEHNR, CDR2 FQNEAQ, per germline (reference sequence). Trimming took 1 base from V and 4 from J, leaving 7 bases between them. The CDR3 runs 13 residues. The variable domain in full, with the rest retrieved from reference TRBV7-9 and TRBJ1-2, is DTGVSQNPRHKITKRGQNVTFRCDPISEHNRLYWYRQTLGQGPEFLTYFQNEAQLEKSRLLSDRFSAERPKGSFSTLEIQRTEQGDSAMYLCASSLDSSYGYTFGSGTRLTVV.

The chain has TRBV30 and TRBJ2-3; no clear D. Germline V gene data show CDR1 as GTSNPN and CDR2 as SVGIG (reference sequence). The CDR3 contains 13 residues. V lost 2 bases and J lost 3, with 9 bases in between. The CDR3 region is CAWSWGRTDTQYF. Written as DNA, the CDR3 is TGTGCCTGGAGTTGGGGTAGGACAGATACGCAGTATTTT.

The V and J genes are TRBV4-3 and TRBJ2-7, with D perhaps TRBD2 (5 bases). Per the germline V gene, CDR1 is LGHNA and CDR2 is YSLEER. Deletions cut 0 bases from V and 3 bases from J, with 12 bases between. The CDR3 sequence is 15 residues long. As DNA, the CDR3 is TGCGCCAGCAGCCAAGACCCAGCGGTGGGCTACGAGCAGTACTTC. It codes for CASSQDPAVGYEQYF.

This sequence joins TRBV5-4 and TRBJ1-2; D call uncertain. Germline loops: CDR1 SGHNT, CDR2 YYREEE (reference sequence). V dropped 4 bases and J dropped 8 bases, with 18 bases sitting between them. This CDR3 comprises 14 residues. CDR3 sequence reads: CASSAPYALGGYTF. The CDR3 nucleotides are TGTGCCAGCAGCGCTCCGTATGCGTTGGGCGGCTACACCTTC.

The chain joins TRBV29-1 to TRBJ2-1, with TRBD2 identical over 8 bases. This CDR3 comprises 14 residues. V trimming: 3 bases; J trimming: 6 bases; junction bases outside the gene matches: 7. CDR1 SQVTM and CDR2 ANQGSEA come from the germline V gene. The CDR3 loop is CSVDGRAKGNEQFF. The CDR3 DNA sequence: TGCAGCGTTGACGGGAGGGCCAAAGGCAATGAGCAGTTCTTC.

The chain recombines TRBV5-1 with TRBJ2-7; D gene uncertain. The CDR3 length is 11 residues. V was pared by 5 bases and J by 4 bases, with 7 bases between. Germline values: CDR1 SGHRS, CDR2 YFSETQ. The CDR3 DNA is TGCGCCAGCAGATCCGGGTACGAGCAGTACTTC. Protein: CASRSGYEQYF.

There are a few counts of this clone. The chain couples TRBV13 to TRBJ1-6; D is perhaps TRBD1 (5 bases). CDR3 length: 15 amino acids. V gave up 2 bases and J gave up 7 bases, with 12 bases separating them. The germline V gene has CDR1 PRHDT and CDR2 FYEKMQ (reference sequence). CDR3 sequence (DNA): TGTGCCAGCAGCTTATTCGGGGGAGGGAATTCACCCCTCCACTTT. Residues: CASSLFGGGNSPLHF. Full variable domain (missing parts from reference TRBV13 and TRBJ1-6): AAGVIQSPRHLIKEKRETATLKCYPIPRHDTVYWYQQGPGQDPQFLISFYEKMQSDKGSIPDRFSAQQFSDYHSELNMSSLELGDSALYFCASSLFGGGNSPLHFGNGTRLTVT.

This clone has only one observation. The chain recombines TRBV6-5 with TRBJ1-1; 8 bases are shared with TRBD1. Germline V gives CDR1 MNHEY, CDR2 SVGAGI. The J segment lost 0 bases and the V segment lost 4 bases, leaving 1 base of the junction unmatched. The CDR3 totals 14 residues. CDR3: CASSWTGLNTEAFF. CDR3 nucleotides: TGTGCCAGCAGTTGGACAGGGCTGAACACTGAAGCTTTCTTT.

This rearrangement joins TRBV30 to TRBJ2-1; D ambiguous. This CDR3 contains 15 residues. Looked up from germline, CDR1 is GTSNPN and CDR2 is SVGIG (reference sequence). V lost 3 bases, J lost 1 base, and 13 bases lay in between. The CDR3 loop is CAWSQLHGSYNEQFF. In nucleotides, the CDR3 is TGTGCCTGGAGCCAGTTGCATGGTTCCTACAATGAGCAGTTCTTC.

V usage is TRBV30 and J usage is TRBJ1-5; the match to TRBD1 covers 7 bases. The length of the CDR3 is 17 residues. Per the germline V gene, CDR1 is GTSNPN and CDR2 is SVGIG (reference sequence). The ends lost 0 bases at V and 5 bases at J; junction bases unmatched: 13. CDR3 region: CAWSVWRGPGGYQPQHF. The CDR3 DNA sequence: TGTGCCTGGAGTGTATGGAGGGGGCCAGGGGGGTATCAGCCCCAGCATTTT.

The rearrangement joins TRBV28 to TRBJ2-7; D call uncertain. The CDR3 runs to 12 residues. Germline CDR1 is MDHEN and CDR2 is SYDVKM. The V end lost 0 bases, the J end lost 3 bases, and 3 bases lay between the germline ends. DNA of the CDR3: TGTGCCAGCAGTTTATGGGGCTACGAGCAGTACTTC. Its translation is CASSLWGYEQYF.

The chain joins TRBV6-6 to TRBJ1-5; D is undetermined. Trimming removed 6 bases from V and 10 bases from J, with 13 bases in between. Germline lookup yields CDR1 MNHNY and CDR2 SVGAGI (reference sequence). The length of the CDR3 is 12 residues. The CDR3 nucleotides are TGTGCCAGCAGCCCAACCCTGCGCCCCCAGCATTTT. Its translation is CASSPTLRPQHF.